One sample yielded the 24 T cell receptor beta chains listed below, sequenced in a study of blood T cell repertoires in COVID-19 (TCRdb year 2020). Preparation of the library involved the immunoSEQ multiplex PCR assay. Here the immuneACCESS table is served through TCRdb, limited to in-frame sequences with V and J called. Missing clones are a known gap in these copies; in checked studies unresolved V genes cover under half, and the rest lacks a known reason. Here the sample has about 39,000 clones; around 74% occur a single time. The top ten hold more than 20% of the sample. The sequenced sample was peripheral blood. The receptor set was obtained from a man in his sixties or seventies with acute or convalescent COVID-19.

The rearrangement joins TRBV27 to TRBJ1-2; D is ambiguous. V gave up 8 bases and J gave up 4 bases, with 11 bases separating them. Germline values: CDR1 MNHEY, CDR2 SMNVEV (reference sequence). The CDR3 contains 12 residues. The chain's CDR3 is CASRENSYGYTF. DNA of the CDR3: TGTGCCAGCCGTGAGAATAGCTATGGCTACACCTTC.

The chain uses TRBV12-3 or TRBV12-4 and TRBJ1-5; D gene uncertain. Trimming took off 6 bases at V and 5 bases at J, with 8 bases between the two ends. The CDR3 has 12 amino acids. The CDR3 DNA reads TGTGCCAGCAGCTATCAGGATCAGCCCCAGCATTTT. This translates into CASSYQDQPQHF.

The chain joins TRBV28 to TRBJ2-7; the match to TRBD2 covers 15 bases. There are 18 residues in the CDR3. The V gene end was trimmed by 3 bases and the J gene end by 6 bases; junction bases not matched to a gene: 12. Looked up from germline, CDR1 is MDHEN and CDR2 is SYDVKM. This chain's CDR3 is CASSLEGLAGGFSSEQYF. CDR3 DNA: TGTGCCAGCAGTTTGGAGGGACTAGCGGGAGGTTTTTCTTCCGAGCAGTACTTC.

This clone appeared a single time. This chain links TRBV18 with TRBJ2-1; unclear D gene. Germline CDR1 is KGHSH and CDR2 is LQKENI. V was shortened by 2 bases and J by 4 bases, with 6 bases between the two germline ends. The CDR3 is made up of 13 amino acids. CDR3 coding DNA: TGTGCCAGCTCACCAACAATTTACAATGAGCAGTTCTTC. This gives the protein CASSPTIYNEQFF.

The CDR3 protein is CASSLILTSGLGQFF. DNA of the CDR3: TGTGCCAGCAGCTTAATCTTGACTAGCGGTCTTGGGCAGTTCTTC. The genes are TRBV11-2 and TRBJ2-1; TRBD2 aligns across 9 bases. The CDR3 runs to 15 residues. Trimming cost V 2 bases and J 12 bases; bases outside gene matches: 11. The germline gives CDR1 SGHAT, CDR2 FQNNGV.

The chain recombines TRBV12-5 with TRBJ1-1; 8 bases line up with TRBD1. Germline V gene data show CDR1 as LGHNT and CDR2 as FRNRAP. This CDR3 is built from 12 residues. After removal of 3 bases from V and 11 bases from J, the junction contained 5 bases not matched to a gene. The CDR3 DNA sequence: TGTGCTAGTGGTTTCGGGACAGGTTTGGCTTTCTTT. Encoded protein: CASGFGTGLAFF.

The rearrangement links TRBV5-6 to TRBJ1-4; tentatively, D is TRBD1 (6 bases). Germline values: CDR1 SGHDT, CDR2 YYEEEE. V dropped 0 bases and J dropped 8 bases, with 8 bases sitting between them. CDR3 length: 13 residues. The CDR3 region is CASSLGTEEKLFF. The CDR3 nucleotides read TGTGCCAGCAGCTTGGGGACAGAAGAAAAACTGTTTTTT.

This clone was seen a few times. The chain is built from TRBV10-3 and TRBJ2-2; 8 nucleotides agree with TRBD1. Trimming took 5 bases from V and 4 from J; bases not matched to a gene: 3. Germline V gene sequence: CDR1 ENHRY, CDR2 SYGVKD. CDR3 length: 14 amino acids. CDR3 residues: CAISTGGSTGELFF. The CDR3 bases are TGTGCCATCAGTACAGGGGGTTCCACCGGGGAGCTGTTTTTT.

DNA for the CDR3: TGTGCCACCAGCAGCCCCGGAGAATCCTATGGCTACACCTTC. This encodes CATSSPGESYGYTF. The chain is built from TRBV15 and TRBJ1-2; D is unresolved. With 3 bases removed from V and 4 bases from J, the gap between germline ends came to 12 bases. CDR3 length: 14 amino acids. The V gene's germline CDR1 is LNHNV and CDR2 YYDKDF (reference sequence).

The rearrangement joins TRBV7-2 to TRBJ2-7, with TRBD2 matching over 8 bases. Trimming took 4 bases from V and 0 from J; bases not matched to a gene: 5. Looked up from germline, CDR1 is SGHTA and CDR2 is FQGNSA. The CDR3 covers 15 residues. CDR3 loop: CASSYRGGGSYEQYF. The CDR3 region has the DNA TGTGCCAGCAGCTACCGGGGGGGAGGCTCCTACGAGCAGTACTTC.

V is TRBV4-1 and J is TRBJ1-4, with TRBD1 matching over 9 bases. V lost 4 bases to trimming and J lost 7 bases; unmatched junction nucleotides: 13. Per germline, CDR1 MGHRA and CDR2 YSYEKL. CDR3 length: 17 amino acids. CDR3 amino acids: CASSLIQGGTGSEKLFF. The CDR3 DNA reads as TGCGCCAGCAGCCTCATTCAAGGCGGGACAGGGAGTGAAAAACTGTTTTTT.

This chain links TRBV11-3 with TRBJ2-7; 7 nucleotides agree with TRBD1. Per the germline V gene, CDR1 is SGHNT and CDR2 is YENEEA. The ends lost 5 bases at V and 7 bases at J; junction bases unmatched: 8. The CDR3 runs to 13 residues. The CDR3 nucleotides read TGTGCCAGCAGCCCCGTTCCAGGGGGTGAGCAGTACTTC. It encodes CASSPVPGGEQYF. Variable domain in full (rest from reference TRBV11-3 and TRBJ2-7): EAGVVQSPRYKIIEKKQPVAFWCNPISGHNTLYWYLQNLGQGPELLIRYENEEAVDDSQLPKDRFSAERLKGVDSTLKIQPAELGDSAVYLCASSPVPGGEQYFGPGTRLTVT.

The J gene is TRBJ2-7, the V gene TRBV7-6, with 13 nucleotides matching TRBD2. This CDR3 has 16 amino acids. Germline V gene lookup returns CDR1 SGHVS and CDR2 FNYEAQ. V shed 5 bases and J 3 bases; nucleotides not matched to a gene: 7. CDR3 nucleotide sequence: TGTGCCAGCAGCCCCGGACTAGCGGGAGACCGCTACGAGCAGTACTTC. Translation: CASSPGLAGDRYEQYF.

V usage is TRBV5-4 and J usage is TRBJ2-7; 8 bases are shared with TRBD2. Trimming took 7 bases from V and 7 from J; bases not matched to a gene: 7. The germline V gene encodes CDR1 SGHNT and CDR2 YYREEE (reference sequence). The CDR3 consists of 12 residues. CDR3 nucleotide sequence: TGTGCCAGCCGGGAGGGGATAGGGGAGCAGTACTTC. It specifies CASREGIGEQYF.

This clone was detected only once. J is TRBJ2-3 and V is TRBV4-2, with 8 positions matching TRBD2. Germline lookup yields CDR1 LGHNA and CDR2 YNFKEQ. With 4 bases clipped from V and 3 bases from J, the junction kept 12 bases outside the gene matches. This CDR3 has 17 amino acids. CDR3 DNA sequence: TGTGCCAGCAGCCGCGCAAAGGGGACTAGTCTGACAGATACGCAGTATTTT. Translated: CASSRAKGTSLTDTQYF.

The chain carries TRBV28 and TRBJ1-1; a weak D match, TRBD1 (5 bases). The germline gives CDR1 MDHEN, CDR2 SYDVKM. V shed 3 bases and J shed 0 bases, with 17 bases lying between them. This CDR3 is built from 17 residues. This CDR3 is CASSLGGATGLNTEAFF. CDR3 nucleotides: TGTGCCAGCAGTTTGGGAGGGGCGACGGGCTTGAACACTGAAGCTTTCTTT.

This clone was seen more than once but under ten times. This sequence joins TRBV6-5 and TRBJ2-2, with TRBD2 identical over 7 bases. CDR3 length: 16 residues. CDR1 and CDR2 (germline): MNHEY, SVGAGI. The trim removed 3 bases at V and 2 bases at J, leaving 6 bases unmatched. CDR3 nucleotides: TGTGCCAGCAGTTATGGCCTAGCGGTCAACACCGGGGAGCTGTTTTTT. Its translation: CASSYGLAVNTGELFF.

This chain links TRBV19 with TRBJ1-1; 7 nucleotides align to TRBD1. Germline trimming cut 3 bases from V and 0 bases from J; bases unmatched to any gene: 4. The V gene's germline CDR1 is LNHDA and CDR2 SQIVND (reference sequence). The CDR3 runs to 15 residues. The CDR3 loop reads CASSMDRWMNTEAFF. The CDR3 DNA is TGTGCCAGTAGTATGGACAGGTGGATGAACACTGAAGCTTTCTTT. The complete variable domain, with remaining parts taken from reference TRBV19 and TRBJ1-1, reads DGGITQSPKYLFRKEGQNVTLSCEQNLNHDAMYWYRQDPGQGLRLIYYSQIVNDFQKGDIAEGYSVSREKKESFPLTVTSAQKNPTAFYLCASSMDRWMNTEAFFGQGTRLTVV.

A single count supports this clone. This chain joins TRBV3-1 (or the pseudogene TRBV3-2) and TRBJ1-1; D might be TRBD1 (5 bases). CDR3 length: 11 residues. V was pared by 4 bases and J by 5 bases, with 5 bases between. Germline assignment: CDR1 LGHDT and CDR2 YNNKEL (reference sequence). The CDR3 coding sequence is TGTGCCAGCAGCCCAGGGACTGAAGCTTTCTTT. Its protein is CASSPGTEAFF.

The chain is built from TRBV3-1 (or the pseudogene TRBV3-2) and TRBJ2-3, with 9 bases aligning to TRBD2. V shed 3 bases and J 4 bases; nucleotides not matched to a gene: 11. The CDR3 is 17 amino acids. CDR1 and CDR2 (germline): LGHDT, YNNKEL (reference sequence). The CDR3, as DNA: TGTGCCAGCAGCCACCGGATAGCGGGAGCAGGGCCAGATACGCAGTATTTT. The encoded protein is CASSHRIAGAGPDTQYF.

The genes are TRBV2 and TRBJ2-7, with no clear D. Germline CDR1 SNHLY, CDR2 FYNNEI. The CDR3 is 12 residues long. The V end lost 6 bases, the J end lost 3 bases, and 9 bases lay between the germline ends. This CDR3 reads CASSPSYYEQYF. In DNA form, the CDR3 reads TGTGCCAGCAGCCCCTCCTACTACGAGCAGTACTTC.

This rearrangement joins TRBV7-9 to TRBJ2-7; D unclear. Trimming took off 2 bases at V and 0 bases at J, with 8 bases between the two ends. Germline V lookup: CDR1 SEHNR, CDR2 FQNEAQ (reference sequence). The CDR3 length is 14 residues. CDR3 bases: TGTGCCAGCAGCTTAAATCAGAACTCCTACGAGCAGTACTTC. Protein sequence: CASSLNQNSYEQYF.

The gene calls are TRBV9 and TRBJ1-3; D may be TRBD1 (6 bases). V dropped 0 bases and J dropped 0 bases, with 10 bases sitting between them. The CDR3 is 16 amino acids. Germline V gene lookup returns CDR1 SGDLS and CDR2 YYNGEE. The CDR3 here is CASSVGTGNSGNTIYF. The CDR3, as DNA: TGTGCCAGCAGCGTAGGAACAGGGAACTCTGGAAACACCATATATTTT. The variable domain in full, with the rest retrieved from reference TRBV9 and TRBJ1-3, is DSGVTQTPKHLITATGQRVTLRCSPRSGDLSVYWYQQSLDQGLQFLIQYYNGEERAKGNILERFSAQQFPDLHSELNLSSLELGDSALYFCASSVGTGNSGNTIYFGEGSWLTVV.

J is TRBJ2-7 and V is TRBV29-1; possible D gene TRBD2, 7 bases. The CDR3 loop spans 12 amino acids. V gave up 6 bases and J gave up 7 bases, with 16 bases separating them. Germline loops: CDR1 SQVTM, CDR2 ANQGSEA. The CDR3: CSVRAGAKEQYF. Written as DNA, the CDR3 is TGCAGCGTGAGGGCGGGGGCGAAGGAGCAGTACTTC.